The present T cell receptor beta chain was sequenced within a study of T cell changes during pregnancy in multiple sclerosis (dated by TCRdb to about 2019). For context, the study as a whole: The study examined how the T cell repertoire changed over the course of pregnancy in women with multiple sclerosis.

Library construction relied on the immunoSEQ multiplex PCR assay. TCRdb's version of the immuneACCESS table is confined to in-frame rearrangements and falls short of the full clone set. An unresolved V gene accounts for under half of the shortfall where checked; the remainder is of unknown origin. The sample table holds 69,000 or so clones, of which 85% to 95% were seen once. The top ten clonotypes cover about 2.3% of the sample. V and J lose 3 bases and 2 bases, and a span of 12 bases separates them. CDR1 is given as SGDLS and CDR2 as YYNGEE, both from the germline V gene. The CDR3 numbers 15 residues from cysteine through phenylalanine. Only CDR3 DNA remains: 45 bases, in frame from the first base. Regarding this clone: This clone's antigen is unknown. Base qualities are missing; no much larger clone stands one base away.

The rearrangement joined TRBV9 to TRBJ1-5; perhaps TRBD1 is the D gene, with 6 bases matching. The TCR originated in a female donor with multiple sclerosis, enrolled in a pregnancy study. The starting material was peripheral blood, obtained before pregnancy. Here is the DNA: TGTGCCAGCAGCGCCACAGGGTACGGCAATCAGCCCCAGCATTTT. Translated, this is CASSATGYGNQPQHF.